This T cell receptor (beta chain) was obtained from a study of regulatory T cells in long-lasting Graves disease. Time point here: persistent/refractory GD, antithyroid drugs over 5 years with positive TRAb. Generation of the TCR library employed RNA extracted from PBMCs. This clonotype was picked up a small number of times. HTBI primers from iRepertoire and Arm-PCR of CDR3 regions yielded the TCR beta libraries. TCRdb analysed the multiplex PCR reads with MiXCR anew, one entry per CDR3 protein. This sample carries around 300,000 distinct CDR3 sequences, around a fifth of them seen once, and the ten largest clones take about 56%. V lost 5 bases to trimming and J lost 2 bases, with 15 bases between them. Germline values: CDR1 MGHRA, CDR2 YSYEKL. The CDR3 runs to 15 residues.

J is TRBJ2-5 and V is TRBV4-1; either TRBD1 or TRBD2 may supply D (5 bases each). The sample consisted of peripheral blood mononuclear cells (PBMCs), taken when the disease was refractory, from a patient treated with antithyroid drugs. The sequence derives from a female donor with Graves disease. The DNA for the CDR3 is TGCGCCAGCAGCTCACAGGTGGGGGATCAAGAGACCCAGTACTTC. Protein: CASSSQVGDQETQYF.